Listed here are 5 T cell receptor beta chains from one sample, sequenced in a study of blood T cell repertoires in COVID-19. Libraries were prepared by immunoSEQ multiplex PCR; TCRdb keeps only in-frame clonotypes and omits some of them. The sample has 55,000 to 80,000 clones, about nine tenths seen once; the top ten hold less than 2%. Sequencing input: peripheral blood. All receptors come from a human donor in a cohort sampled during active COVID-19.

This clone was found a few times. This chain connects TRBV7-3 to TRBJ1-6; possibly TRBD1 for D (6 bases). The CDR3 is 13 residues long. V lost 6 bases and J 10 bases, leaving 13 bases between the germline ends. Germline V gene data show CDR1 as SGHTA and CDR2 as FQGTGA. This CDR3 is CASSLRGFSPLHF. The CDR3 nucleotides are TGTGCCAGCAGTCTCAGGGGATTCTCACCCCTCCACTTT. The full variable domain, completed using reference TRBV7-3 and TRBJ1-6, is GAGVSQTPSNKVTEKGKYVELRCDPISGHTALYWYRQSLGQGPEFLIYFQGTGAADDSGLPNDRFFAVRPEGSVSTLKIQRTERGDSAVYLCASSLRGFSPLHFGNGTRLTVT.

The genes are TRBV3-1 (or the pseudogene TRBV3-2) and TRBJ2-1; 12 bases map to TRBD2. From germline, CDR1 is LGHDT and CDR2 YNNKEL (reference sequence). This CDR3 has 16 amino acids. V shed 0 bases, J shed 7 bases, and the junction held 4 bases outside the gene matches. The chain's CDR3 is CASSQDSSGRVNEQFF. The DNA of the CDR3 is TGTGCCAGCAGCCAAGATTCTAGCGGGAGGGTAAATGAGCAGTTCTTC.

The chain combines TRBV28 with TRBJ2-5, with 7 nucleotides matching TRBD1. CDR3 size: 13 residues. The V and J ends lost 5 bases and 5 bases, in that order; junction bases with no gene match: 5. Germline lookup yields CDR1 MDHEN and CDR2 SYDVKM. CDR3 in amino acids: CASSDRVGETQYF. In nucleotides, the CDR3 is TGTGCCAGCAGTGACAGGGTGGGTGAGACCCAGTACTTC.

There are a few counts of this clone. The rearrangement links TRBV7-9 to TRBJ1-5, with TRBD1 as a possible D gene (5 bases). The germline CDR1 and CDR2 sequences are SEHNR and FQNEAQ (reference sequence). V was shortened by 4 bases and J by 3 bases, with 10 bases between the two germline ends. The CDR3 covers 14 residues. The CDR3 here is CASSSTGDNQPQHF. The CDR3 bases are TGTGCCAGCAGCTCAACAGGAGACAATCAGCCCCAGCATTTT.

V gene TRBV24-1 combines with J gene TRBJ2-2; 11 positions match TRBD2. The CDR3 covers 17 residues. Germline values: CDR1 KGHDR, CDR2 SFDVKD. Losses at the gene ends were 5 bases for V and 0 bases for J; bases not matched to a gene: 4. The CDR3 region is CATSALAGGANTGELFF. Written as DNA, the CDR3 is TGTGCCACCAGTGCGCTAGCGGGGGGAGCGAACACCGGGGAGCTGTTTTTT.